The 9 T cell receptor beta chains presented below share a single source sample, sequenced in a study of response to subunit inactivated influenza vaccine. TCRdb itself ran the RT-PCR reads through MiXCR, one entry per CDR3 protein. The data contain fewer than 700,000 distinct CDR3 sequences, over 10% of them singletons. The sample here was PBMCs from blood, taken more than 35 days after vaccination. These receptors were obtained from a man aged 50 or older who received an inactivated influenza vaccine.

This clonotype was detected once. Given the absence of the conserved phenylalanine or tryptophan at the CDR3 end, a read error is likely. This rearrangement joins TRBV7-2 to TRBJ2-5; 12 bases match TRBD2. Trimming at V came to 5 bases and at J to 3 bases, leaving 1 base not matched to a gene. Germline lookup yields CDR1 SGHTA and CDR2 FQGNSA. The CDR3 length is 14 residues. The CDR3 DNA reads TGTGCCAGCAGCCGGACTAGCGGGAAAGAGACCCAGTACTCC. This encodes CASSRTSGKETQYS.

This clonotype was observed at least ten times. This chain uses TRBV28 with TRBJ2-3; TRBD2 is a possible D gene (5 bases). The CDR3 consists of 15 residues. The V gene lost 6 bases and the J gene lost 1 base, with 14 bases spanning the gap. The germline gives CDR1 MDHEN, CDR2 SYDVKM. CDR3 bases: TGTGCCAGCAGATCCTCGGGTAGCGGCACAGATACGCAGTATTTT. Translated: CASRSSGSGTDTQYF. Together with reference TRBV28 and TRBJ2-3, the CDR3 gives the full variable domain: DVKVTQSSRYLVKRTGEKVFLECVQDMDHENMFWYRQDPGLGLRLIYFSYDVKMKEKGDIPEGYSVSREKKERFSLILESASTNQTSMYLCASRSSGSGTDTQYFGPGTRLTVL.

This clonotype has only a few counts. The chain combines TRBV13 with TRBJ1-1; 8 bases fit TRBD1. CDR1 is PRHDT, CDR2 FYEKMQ, per germline (reference sequence). The CDR3 loop spans 16 amino acids. V dropped 6 bases and J dropped 5; count of bases not matched to a gene: 14. CDR3 bases: TGTGCCAGCAGGCGAGGACAGGGACGGTCGCGAACTGAAGCTTTCTTT. This encodes CASRRGQGRSRTEAFF. Combining the CDR3 with reference TRBV13 and TRBJ1-1 gives the whole variable domain AAGVIQSPRHLIKEKRETATLKCYPIPRHDTVYWYQQGPGQDPQFLISFYEKMQSDKGSIPDRFSAQQFSDYHSELNMSSLELGDSALYFCASRRGQGRSRTEAFFGQGTRLTVV.

The V and J genes are TRBV30 and TRBJ2-7, with 14 bases that match TRBD2. Germline V gene lookup returns CDR1 GTSNPN and CDR2 SVGIG (reference sequence). CDR3 size: 12 residues. Written as DNA, the CDR3 is TGTGGCGGGACTAGCGGGAGTTACGAGCAGTACTTC. This gives the protein CGGTSGSYEQYF.

The chain combines TRBV5-1 with TRBJ1-1; 7 bases line up with TRBD1. The CDR3 has 17 residues. Per germline, CDR1 SGHRS and CDR2 YFSETQ. V dropped 4 bases and J dropped 1; count of bases not matched to a gene: 13. This chain's CDR3 is CASSIRGPGAGNTEAFF. Here the CDR3 DNA reads TGCGCCAGCAGCATAAGGGGGCCTGGGGCCGGGAACACTGAAGCTTTCTTT.

In this sample, this clonotype turned up a few times. The chain couples TRBV20-1 to TRBJ2-3; 8 nucleotides agree with TRBD1. This CDR3 has 14 amino acids. Germline values: CDR1 DFQATT, CDR2 SNEGSKA (reference sequence). V lost 4 bases, J lost 2 bases, and 5 bases stayed unmatched. In nucleotides, the CDR3 is TGCAGTGCTACAGGGACAGGCTCCACAGATACGCAGTATTTT. This translates into CSATGTGSTDTQYF.

The chain carries TRBV20-1 and TRBJ2-4; 7 positions match TRBD1. CDR3 size: 12 residues. V trimming: 5 bases; J trimming: 9 bases; junction bases outside the gene matches: 7. Germline CDR1 DFQATT, CDR2 SNEGSKA (reference sequence). DNA for the CDR3: TGCAGTGCTCAAGACAGGGCAGGCATTCAGTACTTC. As protein: CSAQDRAGIQYF.

This chain uses TRBV7-9 with TRBJ2-5; 7 positions agree with TRBD2. The trim removed 4 bases at V and 7 bases at J, leaving 9 bases unmatched. This CDR3 has 14 amino acids. The germline V gene has CDR1 SEHNR and CDR2 FQNEAQ (reference sequence). Written as DNA, the CDR3 is TGTGCCAGCAGCTCCGGGACTAAAAAAGGGACCCAGTACTTC. It yields the protein CASSSGTKKGTQYF.

This clonotype was seen more than once but under ten times. The V and J genes are TRBV7-8 and TRBJ2-3; 11 bases fit TRBD2. Per germline, CDR1 SGHVS and CDR2 FQNEAQ. The V and J ends lost 5 bases and 0 bases, in that order; junction bases with no gene match: 7. This CDR3 spans 17 amino acids. CDR3 loop: CASSEGTSGPSTDTQYF. The CDR3, as DNA: TGTGCCAGCAGCGAAGGGACTAGCGGTCCTAGCACAGATACGCAGTATTTT.